This T cell receptor (beta chain) appears in the sequencing data of a study of shared clonotypes between healthy human individuals. General observations from the study: Only blood was sampled, and tissue TCR repertoires likely differ from blood ones. The study drew on few donors, limiting represented genetic and exposure-history diversity.

Genomic DNA belonging to each subset was distributed in equal measure over several immunoSEQ plates. The method was immunoSEQ multiplex PCR; TCRdb's version includes in-frame clones alone and lacks a portion of them. The sample has around 440,000 clones, 60% to 80% seen once; the top ten hold 12%. J lost 5 bases, V lost 6 bases, and 5 bases had no gene match. The CDR3 is 14 residues long. Per the germline V gene, CDR1 is KGHSH and CDR2 is LQKENI. In its sample, this clone was seen once. As yet, its antigen is unknown. The sequencing input was PBMCs. The chain employs TRBV18 and TRBJ1-5, with 9 positions matching TRBD1. This clonotype was sampled from a woman in her thirties or forties in good health. Some clones in this sample may be carry-over from other donors' samples. As DNA, the CDR3 is TGTGCCAGCTCGCCCAGGACAGGGGATCAGCCCCAGCATTTT. It specifies CASSPRTGDQPQHF.